The 15 T cell receptor beta chains reported below all come from one sample, sequenced in a study of T cell repertoires in cytomegalovirus infection (dated by TCRdb to between 2017 and 2020). Sequencing relied on an Illumina HiSeq 1500. The raw public data were reprocessed by TCRdb itself: fastp quality trimming at Q25, MiXCR clonotype calling, in-frame beta chains only. Every CDR3 protein is listed once, alongside the most common genes and DNA of its rows. The sample yields hundreds of thousands of distinct CDR3 sequences; about 23% were counted once. Over 15% of the sample is held by the ten biggest clonotypes. The sequencing sample was made of CD8+ T cells from PBMCs. These receptors all come from a human donor in good health (CMV status not recorded). Some clones in this sample may be carry-over from other donors' samples.

In this sample, this clonotype turned up many times. This chain links TRBV7-9 with TRBJ2-5, with TRBD1 matching 9 bases. Losses at the gene ends were 4 bases for V and 4 bases for J; bases not matched to a gene: 16. Per the germline V gene, CDR1 is SEHNR and CDR2 is FQNEAQ (reference sequence). This CDR3 contains 18 residues. This chain's CDR3 is CASSWADLDRGGGETQYF. The CDR3 nucleotides read TGTGCCAGCAGCTGGGCCGATCTGGACAGGGGAGGAGGAGAGACCCAGTACTTC. Drawing the rest from reference TRBV7-9 and TRBJ2-5, the complete variable domain is DTGVSQNPRHKITKRGQNVTFRCDPISEHNRLYWYRQTLGQGPEFLTYFQNEAQLEKSRLLSDRFSAERPKGSFSTLEIQRTEQGDSAMYLCASSWADLDRGGGETQYFGPGTRLLVL.

This clonotype was counted many times. This chain joins TRBV28 and TRBJ2-3; 10 bases agree with TRBD2. The trim removed 6 bases at V and 3 bases at J, leaving 9 bases unmatched. This CDR3 is built from 16 residues. Germline CDR1 MDHEN, CDR2 SYDVKM. CDR3 nucleotides: TGTGCCAGCAGATCTCGGACTAGCGGATATACAGATACGCAGTATTTT. Translated: CASRSRTSGYTDTQYF.

This clonotype was seen ten or more times. This chain connects TRBV28 to TRBJ2-3, with 8 bases lining up with TRBD1. CDR1 MDHEN and CDR2 SYDVKM come from the germline V gene. This CDR3 is 18 amino acids long. With 7 bases clipped from V and 3 bases from J, the junction kept 18 bases outside the gene matches. CDR3 coding DNA: TGTGCCAGCACCCAGGACAGGGTGGGGTCAGGGTTAACAGATACGCAGTATTTT. This translates into CASTQDRVGSGLTDTQYF.

This clonotype came up a few times. The rearrangement joins TRBV7-6 to TRBJ1-1, with D perhaps matching TRBD1 (6 bases). Germline CDR1 and CDR2: SGHVS and FNYEAQ. The CDR3 is made up of 11 amino acids. V was shortened by 3 bases and J by 8 bases, with 7 bases between the two germline ends. This CDR3 reads CASSFGQEAFF. For the CDR3, the DNA is TGTGCCAGCAGCTTTGGACAGGAAGCTTTCTTT.

This clonotype was seen a handful of times. The chain has TRBV2 and TRBJ2-6, with TRBD2 as a possible D gene (6 bases). The CDR3 is made up of 18 amino acids. The germline gives CDR1 SNHLY, CDR2 FYNNEI. V gave up 5 bases and J gave up 0 bases, with 17 bases separating them. This CDR3 is CASSPQWDGSSGANVLTF. The DNA of the CDR3 is TGTGCCAGCAGTCCGCAGTGGGACGGGAGCTCTGGGGCCAACGTCCTGACTTTC.

This clonotype was found a few times. This rearrangement joins TRBV28 to TRBJ2-4; D ambiguous. Germline V CDR1 and CDR2: MDHEN, SYDVKM. V was shortened by 3 bases and J by 0 bases, with 18 bases between the two germline ends. This CDR3 is built from 18 residues. CDR3 in amino acids: CASSFGTQYELAKNIQYF. As DNA, the CDR3 is TGTGCCAGCAGTTTCGGCACCCAGTACGAATTAGCCAAAAACATTCAGTACTTC.

This clonotype was seen many times. V is TRBV7-2 and J is TRBJ2-3; 8 bases line up with TRBD2. The germline V gene encodes CDR1 SGHTA and CDR2 FQGNSA. V gave up 4 bases and J gave up 5 bases; unmatched junction bases: 8. CDR3 length: 15 residues. The CDR3 reads CASSSAGGFGDTQYF. CDR3 DNA: TGTGCCAGCAGCTCCGCGGGGGGCTTTGGAGATACGCAGTATTTT.

The table lists this clonotype with a few counts. J is TRBJ2-3 and V is TRBV15; perhaps TRBD1 as D (6 bases). The germline V gene encodes CDR1 LNHNV and CDR2 YYDKDF (reference sequence). The V end lost 0 bases, the J end lost 1 base, and 8 bases lay between the germline ends. The length of the CDR3 is 15 residues. This chain's CDR3 is CATSRDPGGTDTQYF. CDR3 DNA: TGTGCCACCAGCAGAGACCCAGGGGGCACAGATACGCAGTATTTT.

This clonotype was detected many times. The rearrangement joins TRBV25-1 to TRBJ2-1; D is ambiguous. The germline gives CDR1 MGHDK, CDR2 SYGVNS. Trimming shortened V by 2 bases and J by 1 base, and 15 bases separated the two germline ends. The CDR3 length is 17 residues. This CDR3 is CASSEIGLSPSYNEQFF. For the CDR3, the DNA is TGTGCCAGCAGTGAAATTGGTCTTTCCCCTTCCTACAATGAGCAGTTCTTC. The full variable domain, in which reference TRBV25-1 and TRBJ2-1 provide the parts outside the CDR3, is EADIYQTPRYLVIGTGKKITLECSQTMGHDKMYWYQQDPGMELHLIHYSYGVNSTEKGDLSSESTVSRIRTEHFPLTLESARPSHTSQYLCASSEIGLSPSYNEQFFGPGTRLTVL.

This clonotype was picked up many times. The chain uses TRBV7-9 and TRBJ1-2, with TRBD1 identical over 11 bases. There are 15 residues in the CDR3. V was pared by 4 bases and J by 2 bases, with 3 bases of the junction left unmatched. Germline CDR1 reads SEHNR; CDR2 reads FQNEAQ (reference sequence). The CDR3 nucleotides are TGTGCCAGCAGCTCCGGACAGGGGGCGAACTATGGCTACACCTTC. Encoded protein: CASSSGQGANYGYTF.

This clonotype has only a few counts. The chain carries TRBV4-1 and TRBJ2-7; possible D gene TRBD1, 5 bases. V was clipped by 0 bases and J by 3 bases, with 12 bases between them. The CDR3 has 15 residues. Germline-derived CDR1 and CDR2 are MGHRA and YSYEKL. In nucleotides, the CDR3 is TGCGCCAGCAGCCAAGACCCGACAGCCTACTACGAGCAGTACTTC. Protein product: CASSQDPTAYYEQYF.

As for this clonotype: A much bigger clone sits one base away, suggesting this may be a read error. The chain couples TRBV11-1 to TRBJ2-3; possible D gene TRBD2, 6 bases. CDR3 length: 16 amino acids. Per germline, CDR1 SGHAT and CDR2 FQDESV (reference sequence). Trimming shortened V by 1 base and J by 2 bases, and 13 bases separated the two germline ends. The CDR3 here is CASSLGSPGDTDTQYF. CDR3 sequence (DNA): TGTGCCAGCAGCTTAGGCTCGCCGGGGGACACAGATACGCAGTATTTT. The whole variable domain, remainder taken from reference TRBV11-1 and TRBJ2-3, is EAEVAQSPRYKITEKSQAVAFWCDPISGHATLYWYRQILGQGPELLVQFQDESVVDDSQLPKDRFSAERLKGVDSTLKIQPAELGDSAMYLCASSLGSPGDTDTQYFGPGTRLTVL.

This clonotype was recorded at least ten times. The chain uses TRBV7-9 and TRBJ2-7; D gene ambiguous. V was pared by 5 bases and J by 2 bases, with 13 bases between. The CDR3 has 14 residues. The germline V gene encodes CDR1 SEHNR and CDR2 FQNEAQ (reference sequence). CDR3 protein: CASSPPGSPYEQYF. The CDR3 bases are TGTGCCAGCAGCCCCCCCGGCAGTCCCTACGAGCAGTACTTC. Drawing the rest from reference TRBV7-9 and TRBJ2-7, the complete variable domain is DTGVSQNPRHKITKRGQNVTFRCDPISEHNRLYWYRQTLGQGPEFLTYFQNEAQLEKSRLLSDRFSAERPKGSFSTLEIQRTEQGDSAMYLCASSPPGSPYEQYFGPGTRLTVT.

This clonotype was counted ten times or more. The chain links TRBV7-2 to TRBJ2-7; tentative D call: TRBD1 (5 bases). Germline V gene lookup returns CDR1 SGHTA and CDR2 FQGNSA. V was cut by 5 bases and J by 3 bases, with 17 bases left in between. The CDR3 length is 15 residues. The CDR3 coding sequence is TGTGCCAGCAGCCCCTCGTGGGGCAGTTACTACGAGCAGTACTTC. This gives the protein CASSPSWGSYYEQYF.

This clonotype has a count of ten or more. V usage is TRBV29-1 and J usage is TRBJ2-2; D is tentatively TRBD1 or TRBD2 (6 bases each). Per the germline V gene, CDR1 is SQVTM and CDR2 is ANQGSEA. The CDR3 loop spans 16 amino acids. V was cut by 6 bases and J by 2 bases, with 19 bases left in between. This CDR3 reads CSVGGLLEENTGELFF. The CDR3 DNA follows: TGCAGCGTCGGGGGCCTACTAGAGGAAAACACCGGGGAGCTGTTTTTT.